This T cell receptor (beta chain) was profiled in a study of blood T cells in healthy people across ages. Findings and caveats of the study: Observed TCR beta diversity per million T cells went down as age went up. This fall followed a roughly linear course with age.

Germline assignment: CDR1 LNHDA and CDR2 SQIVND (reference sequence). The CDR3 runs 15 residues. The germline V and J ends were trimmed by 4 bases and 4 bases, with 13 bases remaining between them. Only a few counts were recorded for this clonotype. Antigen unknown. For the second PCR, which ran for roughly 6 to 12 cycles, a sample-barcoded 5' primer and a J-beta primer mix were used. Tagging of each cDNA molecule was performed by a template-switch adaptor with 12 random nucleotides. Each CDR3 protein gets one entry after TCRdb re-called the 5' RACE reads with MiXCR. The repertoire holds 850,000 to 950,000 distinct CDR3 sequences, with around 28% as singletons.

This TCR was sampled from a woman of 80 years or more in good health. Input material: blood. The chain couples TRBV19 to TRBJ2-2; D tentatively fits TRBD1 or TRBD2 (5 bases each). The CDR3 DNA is TGTGCCAGTAGTACGTATCTAGGGACCACCGGGGAGCTGTTTTTT. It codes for CASSTYLGTTGELFF.